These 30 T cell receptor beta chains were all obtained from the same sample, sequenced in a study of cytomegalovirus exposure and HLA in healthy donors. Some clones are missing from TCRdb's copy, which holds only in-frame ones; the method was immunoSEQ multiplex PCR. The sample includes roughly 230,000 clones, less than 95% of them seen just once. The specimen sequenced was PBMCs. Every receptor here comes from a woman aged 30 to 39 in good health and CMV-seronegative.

The CDR3 bases are TGTGCCAGCAGCCGACAGGGTCACGGCTACACCTTC. Translated, it gives CASSRQGHGYTF. The V and J genes are TRBV6-1 and TRBJ1-2; 7 bases map to TRBD1. CDR1 MNHNS and CDR2 SASEGT come from the germline V gene. CDR3 size: 12 residues. Trimming at V came to 6 bases and at J to 8 bases, leaving 6 bases not matched to a gene.

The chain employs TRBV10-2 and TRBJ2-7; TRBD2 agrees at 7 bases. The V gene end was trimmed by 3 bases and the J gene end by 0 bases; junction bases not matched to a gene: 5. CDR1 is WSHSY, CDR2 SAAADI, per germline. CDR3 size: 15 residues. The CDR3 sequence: CASSDARGISYEQYF. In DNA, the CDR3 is TGCGCCAGCAGTGATGCGCGGGGGATCTCCTACGAGCAGTACTTC.

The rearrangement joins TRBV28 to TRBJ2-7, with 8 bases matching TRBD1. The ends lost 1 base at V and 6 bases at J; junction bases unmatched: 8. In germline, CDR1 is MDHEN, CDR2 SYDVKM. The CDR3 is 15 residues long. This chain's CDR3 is CASSLYAGQGSEQYF. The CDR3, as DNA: TGTGCCAGCAGTTTATATGCCGGACAGGGAAGCGAGCAGTACTTC.

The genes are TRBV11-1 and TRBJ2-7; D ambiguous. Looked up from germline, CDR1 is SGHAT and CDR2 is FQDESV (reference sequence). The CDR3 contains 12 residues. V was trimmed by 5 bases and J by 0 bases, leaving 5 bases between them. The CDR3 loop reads CASSGPSYEQYF. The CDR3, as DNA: TGTGCCAGCAGCGGCCCCTCCTACGAGCAGTACTTC.

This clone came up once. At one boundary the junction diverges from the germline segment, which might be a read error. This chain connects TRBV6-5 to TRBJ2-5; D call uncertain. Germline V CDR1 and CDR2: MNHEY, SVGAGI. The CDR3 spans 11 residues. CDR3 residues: CASSYHETQYF. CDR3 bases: TGTGCCAGCAGTTACCATGAGACCCAGTACTTC.

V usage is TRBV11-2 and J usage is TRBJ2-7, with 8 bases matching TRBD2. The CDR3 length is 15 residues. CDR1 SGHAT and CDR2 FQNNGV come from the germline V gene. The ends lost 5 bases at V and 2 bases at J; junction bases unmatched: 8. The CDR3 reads CASSQLEREPYEQYF. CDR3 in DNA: TGTGCCAGCAGCCAACTGGAGCGGGAGCCCTACGAGCAGTACTTC. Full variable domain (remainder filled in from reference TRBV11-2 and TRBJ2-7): EAGVAQSPRYKIIEKRQSVAFWCNPISGHATLYWYQQILGQGPKLLIQFQNNGVVDDSQLPKDRFSAERLKGVDSTLKIQPAKLEDSAVYLCASSQLEREPYEQYFGPGTRLTVT.

The CDR3 here is CASSRDRVHSYEQYF. CDR3 DNA: TGTGCCAGCAGCCGGGACAGGGTGCACTCCTACGAGCAGTACTTC. The chain recombines TRBV14 with TRBJ2-7; 9 bases are shared with TRBD1. V dropped 4 bases and J dropped 0; count of bases not matched to a gene: 4. Germline V CDR1 and CDR2: SGHDN, FVKESK. CDR3 length equals 15 residues.

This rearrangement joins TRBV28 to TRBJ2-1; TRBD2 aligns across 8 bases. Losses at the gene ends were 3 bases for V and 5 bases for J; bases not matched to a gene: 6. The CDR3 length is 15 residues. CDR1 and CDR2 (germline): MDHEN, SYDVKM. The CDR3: CASSFPGLVNNEQFF. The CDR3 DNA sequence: TGTGCCAGCAGTTTCCCGGGACTAGTGAACAATGAGCAGTTCTTC.

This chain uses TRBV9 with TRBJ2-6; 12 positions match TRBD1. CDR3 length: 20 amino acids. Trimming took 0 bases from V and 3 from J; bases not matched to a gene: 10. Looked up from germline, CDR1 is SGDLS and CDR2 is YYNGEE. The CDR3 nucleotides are TGTGCCAGCAGCGTAGCTTTCGGGACAGGGGGCCTAGGTGGGGCCAACGTCCTGACTTTC. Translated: CASSVAFGTGGLGGANVLTF.

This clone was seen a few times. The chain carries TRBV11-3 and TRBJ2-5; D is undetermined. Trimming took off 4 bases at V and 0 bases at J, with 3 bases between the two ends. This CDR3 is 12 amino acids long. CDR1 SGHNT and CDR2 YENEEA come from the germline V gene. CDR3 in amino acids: CASSWNQETQYF. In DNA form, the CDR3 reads TGTGCCAGCAGCTGGAACCAAGAGACCCAGTACTTC.

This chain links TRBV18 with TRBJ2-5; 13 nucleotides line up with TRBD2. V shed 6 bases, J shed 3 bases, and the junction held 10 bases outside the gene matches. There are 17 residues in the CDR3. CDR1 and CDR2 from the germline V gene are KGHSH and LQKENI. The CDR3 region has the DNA TGTGCCAGCTCCCGGACTAGCGGGAGCCGGGGGGAAGAGACCCAGTACTTC. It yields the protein CASSRTSGSRGEETQYF.

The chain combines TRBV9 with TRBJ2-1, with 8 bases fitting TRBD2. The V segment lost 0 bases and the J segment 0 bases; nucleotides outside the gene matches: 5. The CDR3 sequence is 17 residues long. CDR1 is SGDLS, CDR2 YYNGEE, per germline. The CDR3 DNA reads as TGTGCCAGCAGCGTAGCTGTAGCGGGGAGCTCCTACAATGAGCAGTTCTTC. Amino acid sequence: CASSVAVAGSSYNEQFF.

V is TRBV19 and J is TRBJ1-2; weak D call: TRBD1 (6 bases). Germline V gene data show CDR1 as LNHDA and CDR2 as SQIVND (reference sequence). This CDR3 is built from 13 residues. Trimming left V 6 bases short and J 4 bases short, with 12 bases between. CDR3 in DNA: TGTGCCAGTAGCGATACAGGGTTCTATGGCTACACCTTC. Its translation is CASSDTGFYGYTF.

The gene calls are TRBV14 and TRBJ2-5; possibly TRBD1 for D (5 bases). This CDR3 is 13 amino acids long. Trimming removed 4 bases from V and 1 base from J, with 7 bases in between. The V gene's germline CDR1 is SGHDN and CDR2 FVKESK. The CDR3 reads CASSRRAQETQYF. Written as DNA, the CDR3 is TGTGCCAGCAGCCGCAGGGCCCAAGAGACCCAGTACTTC.

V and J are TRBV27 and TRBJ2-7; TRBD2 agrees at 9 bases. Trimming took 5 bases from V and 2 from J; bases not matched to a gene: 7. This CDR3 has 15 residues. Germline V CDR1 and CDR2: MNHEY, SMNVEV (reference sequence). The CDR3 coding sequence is TGTGCCAGCAGTCAAGGACTAGCGAGGACCTACGAGCAGTACTTC. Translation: CASSQGLARTYEQYF.

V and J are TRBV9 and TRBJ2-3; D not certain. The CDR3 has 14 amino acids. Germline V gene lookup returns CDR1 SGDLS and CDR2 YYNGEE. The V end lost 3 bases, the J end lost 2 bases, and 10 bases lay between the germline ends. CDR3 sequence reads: CASSALPFTDTQYF. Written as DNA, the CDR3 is TGTGCCAGCAGCGCCCTTCCATTCACAGATACGCAGTATTTT.

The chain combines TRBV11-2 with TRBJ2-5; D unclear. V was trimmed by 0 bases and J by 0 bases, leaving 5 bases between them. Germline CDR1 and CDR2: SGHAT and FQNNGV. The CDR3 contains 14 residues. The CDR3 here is CASSLDGYQETQYF. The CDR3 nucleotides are TGTGCCAGCAGCTTAGATGGCTACCAAGAGACCCAGTACTTC.

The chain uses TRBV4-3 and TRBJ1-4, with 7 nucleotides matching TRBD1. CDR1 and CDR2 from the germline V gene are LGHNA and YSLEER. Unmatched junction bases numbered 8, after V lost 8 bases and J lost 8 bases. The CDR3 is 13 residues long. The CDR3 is CASSRQGREKLFF. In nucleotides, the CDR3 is TGCGCCAGCTCGAGACAGGGCCGGGAAAAACTGTTTTTT.

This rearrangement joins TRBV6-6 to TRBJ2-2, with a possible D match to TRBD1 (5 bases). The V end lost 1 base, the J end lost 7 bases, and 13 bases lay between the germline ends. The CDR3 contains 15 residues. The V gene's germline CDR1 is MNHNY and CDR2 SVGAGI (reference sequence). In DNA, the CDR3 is TGTGCCAGCAGTTACTTGGGGCGGACGGGCGGGGAGCTGTTTTTT. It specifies CASSYLGRTGGELFF.

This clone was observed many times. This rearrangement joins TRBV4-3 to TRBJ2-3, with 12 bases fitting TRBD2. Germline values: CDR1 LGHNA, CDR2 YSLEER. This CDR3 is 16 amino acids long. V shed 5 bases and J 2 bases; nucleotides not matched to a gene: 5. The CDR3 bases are TGCGCCAGCAGCTCTGGACTAGCGGGACACACAGATACGCAGTATTTT. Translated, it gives CASSSGLAGHTDTQYF.

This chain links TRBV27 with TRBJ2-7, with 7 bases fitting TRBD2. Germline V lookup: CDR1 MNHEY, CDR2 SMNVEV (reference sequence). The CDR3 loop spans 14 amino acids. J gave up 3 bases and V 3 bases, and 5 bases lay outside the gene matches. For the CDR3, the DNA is TGTGCCAGCAGTTTGCAACGGGGGGTCTACGAGCAGTACTTC. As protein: CASSLQRGVYEQYF.

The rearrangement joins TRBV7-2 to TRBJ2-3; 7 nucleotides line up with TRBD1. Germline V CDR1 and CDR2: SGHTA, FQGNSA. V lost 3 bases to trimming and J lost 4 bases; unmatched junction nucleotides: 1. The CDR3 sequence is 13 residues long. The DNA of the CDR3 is TGTGCCAGCAGCTTTACAGGGGCAGATACGCAGTATTTT. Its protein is CASSFTGADTQYF.

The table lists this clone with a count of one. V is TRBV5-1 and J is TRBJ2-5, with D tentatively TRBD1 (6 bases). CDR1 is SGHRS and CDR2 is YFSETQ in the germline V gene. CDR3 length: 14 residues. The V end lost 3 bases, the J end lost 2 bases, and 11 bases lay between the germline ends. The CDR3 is CASSSKGGQETQYF. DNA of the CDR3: TGCGCCAGCAGCTCAAAAGGGGGACAAGAGACCCAGTACTTC.

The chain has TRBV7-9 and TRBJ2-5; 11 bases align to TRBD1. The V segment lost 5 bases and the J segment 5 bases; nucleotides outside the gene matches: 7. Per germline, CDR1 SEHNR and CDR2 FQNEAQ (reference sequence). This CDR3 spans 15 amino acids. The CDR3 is CASSPRTGGEETQYF. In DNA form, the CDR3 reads TGTGCCAGCAGCCCTCGGACAGGGGGCGAGGAGACCCAGTACTTC.

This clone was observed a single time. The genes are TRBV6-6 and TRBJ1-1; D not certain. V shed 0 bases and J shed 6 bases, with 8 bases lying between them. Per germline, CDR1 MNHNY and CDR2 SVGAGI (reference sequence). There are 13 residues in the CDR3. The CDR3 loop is CASSYSFTAEAFF. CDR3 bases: TGTGCCAGCAGTTACTCGTTTACGGCTGAAGCTTTCTTT.

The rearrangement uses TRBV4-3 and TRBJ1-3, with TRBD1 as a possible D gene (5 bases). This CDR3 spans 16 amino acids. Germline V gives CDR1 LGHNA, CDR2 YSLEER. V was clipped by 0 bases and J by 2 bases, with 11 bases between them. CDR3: CASSQDRGIPGNTIYF. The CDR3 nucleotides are TGCGCCAGCAGCCAAGATCGGGGGATTCCTGGAAACACCATATATTTT.

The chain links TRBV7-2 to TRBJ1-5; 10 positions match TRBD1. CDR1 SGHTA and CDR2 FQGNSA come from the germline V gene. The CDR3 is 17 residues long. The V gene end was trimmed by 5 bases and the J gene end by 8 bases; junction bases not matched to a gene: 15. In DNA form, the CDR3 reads TGTGCCAGCAGCCCTCCGACAGGGGGCGCGCTTCCGGAGCCCCAGCATTTT. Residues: CASSPPTGGALPEPQHF.

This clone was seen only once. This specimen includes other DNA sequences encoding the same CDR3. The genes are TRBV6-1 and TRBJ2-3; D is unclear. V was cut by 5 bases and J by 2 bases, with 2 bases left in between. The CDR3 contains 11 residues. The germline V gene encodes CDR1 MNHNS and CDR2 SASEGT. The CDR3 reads CASSITDTQYF. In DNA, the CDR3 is TGTGCCAGCAGTATCACAGATACGCAGTATTTT.

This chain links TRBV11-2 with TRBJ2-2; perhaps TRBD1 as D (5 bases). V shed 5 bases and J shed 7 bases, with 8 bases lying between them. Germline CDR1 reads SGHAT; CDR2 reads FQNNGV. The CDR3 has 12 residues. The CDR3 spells CASSRGGGELFF. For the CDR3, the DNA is TGTGCCAGCAGCAGGGGCGGCGGGGAGCTGTTTTTT.

The CDR3, as DNA: TGTGCCAGCAGCCCACTAGGAAGAGATACGCAGTATTTT. Translating it yields CASSPLGRDTQYF. This chain uses TRBV9 with TRBJ2-3, with a possible D match to TRBD2 (5 bases). Germline V CDR1 and CDR2: SGDLS, YYNGEE. The CDR3 consists of 13 residues. Trimming cost V 4 bases and J 5 bases, with 11 bases left between them.